Listed below are T cell receptor beta chains from one sample, sequenced in a study of blood T cells in healthy people across ages. From the 5' RACE reads, TCRdb called clonotypes with MiXCR, one entry per CDR3 protein. Counted here are around 1,500,000 distinct CDR3 sequences, around two fifths occurring once; the ten biggest clones make up 7.9%. Material: blood. The receptors here all came from a woman between 18 and 30 years old in good health. Both conserved end residues are part of each CDR3. A D gene is named only where the DNA matches it firmly. A row's size may be missing; if present it is once, few, many or a size class.

D gene: TRBD1; CDR3 length: 16; clone size: -; J gene: TRBJ2-1; V gene: TRBV24-1; CDR3 DNA: TGTGCCACCAGTGATGGGGACAGGTCCCTCTTAAATGAGCAGTTCTTC; CDR3 protein: CATSDGDRSLLNEQFF
D gene: TRBD2; CDR3 length: 15; clone size: few; J gene: TRBJ2-1; V gene: TRBV27; CDR3 DNA: TGTGCCAGCAGTTTAGGGACTAGCGGGAGTATTGAGCAGTTCTTC; CDR3 protein: CASSLGTSGSIEQFF
D gene: -; CDR3 length: 16; clone size: -; J gene: TRBJ2-6; V gene: TRBV5-1; CDR3 DNA: TGCGCCAGCAGCCCGCGCTGGGACTCTGGGGCCAACGTCCTGACTTTC; CDR3 protein: CASSPRWDSGANVLTF
D gene: -; CDR3 length: 15; clone size: few; J gene: TRBJ2-3; V gene: TRBV9; CDR3 DNA: TGTGCCAGCAGCGCTCTAGCTGGAAGCACAGATACGCAGTATTTT; CDR3 protein: CASSALAGSTDTQYF
D gene: -; CDR3 length: 13; clone size: many; J gene: TRBJ2-3; V gene: TRBV4-1; CDR3 DNA: TGCGCCAGCAGCCAAGATGAGGGCGGTACGCAGTATTTT; CDR3 protein: CASSQDEGGTQYF
D gene: -; CDR3 length: 16; clone size: few; J gene: TRBJ2-5; V gene: TRBV7-2; CDR3 DNA: TGTGCCAGCAGCTTAGTCTCGTTCGGGAGTTTGGAGACCCAGTACTTC; CDR3 protein: CASSLVSFGSLETQYF
D gene: TRBD1; CDR3 length: 16; clone size: -; J gene: TRBJ2-3; V gene: TRBV11-2; CDR3 DNA: TGTGCCAGCAGTTCTCCCCGGGACAGGGTAGAAGATACGCAGTATTTT; CDR3 protein: CASSSPRDRVEDTQYF
D gene: -; CDR3 length: 16; clone size: -; J gene: TRBJ2-5; V gene: TRBV6-2/TRBV6-3; CDR3 DNA: TGTGCCAGCAGATCCACCCTCGGGGGGCAGGTGGAGACCCAGTACTTC; CDR3 protein: CASRSTLGGQVETQYF
D gene: TRBD1; CDR3 length: 16; clone size: few; J gene: TRBJ2-3; V gene: TRBV27; CDR3 DNA: TGTGCCAGCAGCACCCCACAGGGGAGACAATGGAATACGCAGTATTTT; CDR3 protein: CASSTPQGRQWNTQYF
D gene: -; CDR3 length: 14; clone size: -; J gene: TRBJ1-1; V gene: TRBV20-1; CDR3 DNA: TGCAGTGCTAGCCAGGGATGGGGGAACACTGAAGCTTTCTTT; CDR3 protein: CSASQGWGNTEAFF
D gene: TRBD2; CDR3 length: 19; clone size: -; J gene: TRBJ2-5; V gene: TRBV4-2; CDR3 DNA: TGTGCCAGCAGCCAAGATACGGGGACTAGCGGGGGGGCCCGAGAGACCCAGTACTTC; CDR3 protein: CASSQDTGTSGGARETQYF
D gene: -; CDR3 length: 13; clone size: -; J gene: TRBJ1-1; V gene: TRBV18; CDR3 DNA: TGTGCCAATACACTAGGTCAGGACACTGAAGCTTTCTTT; CDR3 protein: CANTLGQDTEAFF
D gene: -; CDR3 length: 16; clone size: -; J gene: TRBJ2-3; V gene: TRBV3-1; CDR3 DNA: TGTGCCAGCAGGCCCGGGTGGCAGGGGTCCACAGATACGCAGTATTTT; CDR3 protein: CASRPGWQGSTDTQYF
D gene: -; CDR3 length: 19; clone size: few; J gene: TRBJ2-1; V gene: TRBV7-3; CDR3 DNA: TGTGCCAGCAGCTTAAAACCACCAACAGGGCAACTTAACTACAATGAGCAGTTCTTC; CDR3 protein: CASSLKPPTGQLNYNEQFF
D gene: -; CDR3 length: 15; clone size: few; J gene: TRBJ2-4; V gene: TRBV9; CDR3 DNA: TGTGCCAGCAGCCTTGGGCCTTCCGGCGGAAACATTCAGTACTTC; CDR3 protein: CASSLGPSGGNIQYF